A single sample gave rise to the 2 T cell receptor beta chains below, sequenced in a study of blood T cell repertoires in COVID-19. This table comes from immunoSEQ multiplex PCR, and its TCRdb copy is limited to in-frame clones, with some not included. The top ten hold more than 20% of the sample, which has 130,000 or so clones, almost 80% seen once. What was sequenced was peripheral blood. Receptors originate from a human donor in a cohort sampled during active COVID-19.

The chain has TRBV18 and TRBJ2-1; D might be TRBD2 (5 bases). Germline loops: CDR1 KGHSH, CDR2 LQKENI. V dropped 0 bases and J dropped 7 bases, with 19 bases sitting between them. There are 17 residues in the CDR3. In nucleotides, the CDR3 is TGTGCCAGCTCACCACCGGAAGGCGGGCCCTGGGAAAATGAGCAGTTCTTC. Protein: CASSPPEGGPWENEQFF.

This clone was seen repeatedly, ten times or more. The V call is TRBV9, the J call TRBJ1-4, with unresolved D. V lost 0 bases to trimming and J lost 7 bases, with 19 bases between them. The CDR3 spans 17 residues. Germline CDR1 SGDLS, CDR2 YYNGEE. The CDR3 reads CASSVGRQAGSGEKLFF. The CDR3 DNA reads TGTGCCAGCAGCGTAGGAAGGCAAGCCGGGAGTGGTGAAAAACTGTTTTTT.